A single sample gave rise to the 14 T cell receptor beta chains below, sequenced in a study of blood T cell repertoires in COVID-19. Assay: immunoSEQ multiplex PCR; the TCRdb copy retains only in-frame clones and omits some. The table lists fewer than 450,000 clones, roughly 90% of them singletons. Sequences were obtained from peripheral blood. The origin of the receptors is a woman between 65 and 79 years old with COVID-19, enrolled during active disease.

The chain is built from TRBV12-3 or TRBV12-4 and TRBJ2-7; possibly TRBD1 for D (6 bases). CDR3 size: 12 residues. V was pared by 0 bases and J by 6 bases, with 6 bases between. In nucleotides, the CDR3 is TGTGCCAGCAGTTTAGCAGGGGGCGAGCAGTACTTC. Protein sequence: CASSLAGGEQYF.

This clone is a singleton in its sample. CDR3 region: CASGPSGGAGDKTQYF. Written as DNA, the CDR3 is TGTGCCAGCGGCCCTAGCGGGGGGGCCGGGGATAAGACCCAGTACTTC. J is TRBJ2-5 and V is TRBV6-2 or TRBV6-3; 12 nucleotides line up with TRBD2. Germline CDR1 and CDR2: MNHEY and SVGEGT. With V trimmed by 8 bases and J by 6 bases, 13 bases remained unmatched. The CDR3 spans 16 residues.

The chain recombines TRBV7-9 with TRBJ2-1, with 9 bases identical to TRBD1. The junction had 12 bases not matched to a gene; V was cut back by 5 bases and J by 10 bases. The CDR3 is 15 amino acids. The germline CDR1 and CDR2 sequences are SEHNR and FQNEAQ (reference sequence). The CDR3 loop is CASSPKGQGGREQFF. The CDR3 region has the DNA TGTGCCAGCAGCCCGAAGGGACAGGGTGGCCGCGAGCAGTTCTTC.

The rearrangement joins TRBV5-3 to TRBJ1-5, with D perhaps matching TRBD1 (5 bases). TRBV5-3 is identified as an open reading frame with a role that is uncertain. The CDR3 has 17 residues. V was cut by 3 bases and J by 0 bases, with 16 bases left in between. The CDR3 nucleotides are TGTGCCAGAAGCTCTGGCAGGGTGTCGATTAGCAATCAGCCCCAGCATTTT. This encodes CARSSGRVSISNQPQHF.

The genes are TRBV7-2 and TRBJ2-7; 8 bases line up with TRBD1. The CDR3 length is 13 residues. The germline V gene has CDR1 SGHTA and CDR2 FQGNSA. Trimming removed 4 bases from V and 8 bases from J; junction bases left unmatched: 7. The CDR3 is CASSSPTGAKQYF. CDR3 sequence (DNA): TGTGCCAGCAGCTCCCCGACAGGGGCCAAGCAGTACTTC.

This sequence joins TRBV5-5 and TRBJ1-1; 8 positions agree with TRBD1. The CDR3 is 14 residues long. Germline-derived CDR1 and CDR2 are SGHKS and YYEKEE (reference sequence). V shed 4 bases and J 3 bases; nucleotides not matched to a gene: 5. The CDR3 DNA follows: TGTGCCAGCAGCCCGGGACAGGAGGACACTGAAGCTTTCTTT. It specifies CASSPGQEDTEAFF.

The chain is built from TRBV11-2 and TRBJ1-2; 7 bases are a match to TRBD1. The V gene end was trimmed by 3 bases and the J gene end by 10 bases; junction bases not matched to a gene: 8. This CDR3 region has 13 residues. Germline loops: CDR1 SGHAT, CDR2 FQNNGV. CDR3 in DNA: TGTGCCAGCAGCTTCGAAGGGACAGCTGACTACACCTTC. Its translation is CASSFEGTADYTF.

V gene TRBV18 combines with J gene TRBJ1-6, with 10 bases lining up with TRBD1. The CDR3 sequence is 15 residues long. With V trimmed by 3 bases and J by 9 bases, 5 bases remained unmatched. Germline-derived CDR1 and CDR2 are KGHSH and LQKENI. The CDR3, as DNA: TGTGCCAGCTCACCCCAGGGACAGGGGATTTCACCCCTCCACTTT. Its protein is CASSPQGQGISPLHF.

CDR3 region: CASSPRTGTEAFF. As DNA, the CDR3 is TGCGCCAGCAGCCCCCGAACAGGGACGGAAGCTTTCTTT. The V gene is TRBV5-1, the J gene TRBJ1-1; a weak D match, TRBD1 (6 bases). Germline V lookup: CDR1 SGHRS, CDR2 YFSETQ. This CDR3 contains 13 residues. V lost 4 bases to trimming and J lost 8 bases, with 15 bases between them.

The J gene is TRBJ1-2, the V gene TRBV6-2 or TRBV6-3, with 8 bases aligning to TRBD1. Germline V CDR1 and CDR2: MNHEY, SVGEGT. The CDR3 covers 15 residues. The junction had 7 bases not matched to a gene; V was cut back by 5 bases and J by 2 bases. DNA for the CDR3: TGTGCCAGCAGTGACCGACAGGGGACAAACTATGGCTACACCTTC. Translation gives CASSDRQGTNYGYTF.

This chain uses TRBV6-5 with TRBJ1-1, with 9 nucleotides matching TRBD1. The CDR3 runs to 15 residues. Per the germline V gene, CDR1 is MNHEY and CDR2 is SVGAGI. V gave up 6 bases and J gave up 3 bases; unmatched junction bases: 8. The CDR3 region is CASRGQGLGYTEAFF. The DNA for the CDR3 is TGTGCCAGCAGAGGACAGGGGTTAGGGTACACTGAAGCTTTCTTT.

The DNA of the CDR3 is TGTGCCAGTAGTACCTACCGGGACAGGGCTGGGGCCAACGTCCTGACTTTC. It yields the protein CASSTYRDRAGANVLTF. J is TRBJ2-6 and V is TRBV19; 9 bases match TRBD1. Germline CDR1 reads LNHDA; CDR2 reads SQIVND (reference sequence). The CDR3 extends over 17 amino acids. The trim removed 4 bases at V and 2 bases at J, leaving 6 bases unmatched.

The V and J genes are TRBV19 and TRBJ2-3, with D tentatively TRBD2 (6 bases). Germline CDR1 LNHDA, CDR2 SQIVND (reference sequence). With 9 bases removed from V and 4 bases from J, the gap between germline ends came to 17 bases. CDR3 size: 14 residues. The CDR3 coding sequence is TGTGCCAGCCAAAAGAAGGGCGGGGCAGATACGCAGTATTTT. Amino acids: CASQKKGGADTQYF.

The chain employs TRBV5-1 and TRBJ1-2; D is unclear. This CDR3 region has 14 residues. Germline CDR1 and CDR2: SGHRS and YFSETQ. V lost 4 bases and J 6 bases, leaving 16 bases between the germline ends. The CDR3 protein is CASSIRDNKDGYTF. The CDR3 bases are TGCGCCAGCAGCATACGCGACAATAAGGATGGCTACACCTTC.